This is a list of T cell receptor beta chains from one sample in a study of OX40 agonist ivuxolimab in advanced cancers. Some clones are missing from TCRdb's copy, which holds only in-frame ones; the method was immunoSEQ multiplex PCR. The sample holds under 90,000 clones, approximately 84% seen once. Sequenced material: CD4+ or CD8+ T cells sorted from blood, taken in a trial of the OX40 agonist ivuxolimab. These receptors came from an adult with an advanced solid tumor such as melanoma, head and neck, liver or kidney cancer. Each CDR3 is given with its conserved first and last residue. A D gene is named only where the DNA matches it firmly. The size field is filled for only some rows; it gives once, few, many or a size class.

CDR3 length	V gene	D gene	clone size	J gene	CDR3 protein	CDR3 DNA
13	TRBV5-4	-	-	TRBJ2-7	CASSLETGREQYF	TGTGCCAGCAGCTTGGAAACAGGCCGGGAGCAGTACTTC
15	TRBV7-3	-	-	TRBJ2-3	CASSQGNGSPDTQYF	TGTGCCAGCAGCCAAGGAAATGGGAGCCCCGATACGCAGTATTTT
13	TRBV6-1	-	-	TRBJ2-7	CATQGSTGYEQYF	TGTGCCACCCAGGGTTCGACCGGCTACGAGCAGTACTTC
13	TRBV30	-	-	TRBJ1-4	CAWNSDSNEKLFF	TGTGCCTGGAATTCGGACAGCAATGAAAAACTGTTTTTT
13	TRBV27	-	-	TRBJ1-2	CASRSGPFYGYTF	TGTGCCAGCAGGTCCGGGCCGTTCTATGGCTACACCTTC
19	TRBV21-1	-	-	TRBJ2-6	CASTSGKGDTSSGANVLTF	TGTGCCAGCACCTCAGGGAAGGGTGACACAAGCTCTGGGGCCAACGTCCTGACTTTC
16	TRBV4-3	TRBD1	-	TRBJ1-1	CASSQDRGQVDTEAFF	TGCGCCAGCAGCCAAGATAGAGGACAGGTAGACACTGAAGCTTTCTTT
12	TRBV29-1	-	once	TRBJ1-1	CSVRVVGTEAFF	TGCAGCGTCAGGGTTGTTGGCACTGAAGCTTTCTTT
14	TRBV18	TRBD2	few	TRBJ2-5	CASSGGGPQETQYF	TGTGCCAGCTCGGGCGGGGGGCCGCAAGAGACCCAGTACTTC
14	TRBV7-2	-	-	TRBJ2-7	CASSTSGRSYEQYF	TGTGCCAGCAGCACAAGTGGGAGGTCCTACGAGCAGTACTTC
12	TRBV27	-	-	TRBJ2-3	CASSLRGDTQYF	TGTGCCAGCAGTTTGAGGGGAGATACGCAGTATTTT
13	TRBV19	-	once	TRBJ2-5	CASSAPGPDTQYF	TGTGCCAGTAGTGCACCGGGCCCCGATACCCAGTACTTC
17	TRBV11-2	-	-	TRBJ2-3	CASSPRWASVSTDTQYF	TGTGCCAGCAGCCCTAGGTGGGCTAGCGTAAGCACAGATACGCAGTATTTT
15	TRBV4-2	-	-	TRBJ1-1	CASSQDPPGYTEAFF	TGTGCCAGCAGCCAAGATCCCCCAGGGTACACTGAAGCTTTCTTT
15	TRBV4-2	-	few	TRBJ2-7	CASSGRQEYSNEQYF	TGTGCCAGCAGCGGACGACAGGAATATTCTAACGAGCAGTACTTC
14	TRBV28	-	-	TRBJ1-5	CASSLIRGNQPQHF	TGTGCCAGCAGTTTAATAAGGGGCAATCAGCCCCAGCATTTT
15	TRBV4-1	TRBD1	once	TRBJ2-1	CASSHWDRGLYEQFF	TGCGCCAGCAGCCATTGGGACAGGGGGCTTTATGAGCAGTTCTTC
15	TRBV5-1	TRBD1	-	TRBJ1-2	CASSLDPGTAYGYTF	TGCGCCAGCAGCTTGGACCCCGGGACAGCCTATGGCTACACCTTC
15	TRBV5-5	TRBD1	-	TRBJ2-1	CASSLGTGAYNEQFF	TGTGCCAGCAGCTTAGGGACAGGGGCTTACAATGAGCAGTTCTTC
14	TRBV15	TRBD1	-	TRBJ2-7	CATSTFRGSYEQYF	TGTGCCACCAGCACCTTCAGGGGGTCCTACGAGCAGTACTTC
15	TRBV7-2	TRBD1	-	TRBJ2-7	CASSLEQGGLYEQYF	TGTGCCAGCAGCTTAGAACAGGGGGGACTCTACGAGCAGTACTTC
14	TRBV30	TRBD2	-	TRBJ2-7	CASIKRERGYEQYF	TGTGCCAGCATAAAGCGGGAGCGCGGCTACGAGCAGTACTTC
12	TRBV7-8	-	once	TRBJ1-5	CASSHRVGPQHF	TGTGCCAGCAGCCACAGGGTCGGGCCCCAGCATTTT
12	TRBV10-3	TRBD2	-	TRBJ2-1	CAISQREGEQFF	TGTGCCATCAGTCAAAGGGAGGGTGAGCAGTTCTTC
15	TRBV6-1	TRBD1	-	TRBJ1-1	CASSTDRLRGTEAFF	TGTGCCAGCAGTACGGACAGGCTCCGGGGGACTGAAGCTTTCTTT
15	TRBV5-8	TRBD1	-	TRBJ1-5	CASSSYRGGNQPQHF	TGTGCCAGCAGCTCCTACAGGGGAGGCAATCAGCCCCAGCATTTT
14	TRBV4-3	-	-	TRBJ2-3	CASSLGGTTDTQYF	TGCGCCAGCAGCCTAGGCGGGACCACAGATACGCAGTATTTT
15	TRBV6-6	-	-	TRBJ1-3	CASSYSQGPGNTIYF	TGTGCCAGCAGTTACAGCCAGGGCCCTGGAAACACCATATATTTT
15	TRBV10-3	TRBD1	-	TRBJ1-2	CAIGDRDRGNYGYTF	TGTGCCATCGGGGACCGGGACAGGGGGAACTATGGCTACACCTTC
15	TRBV19	TRBD1	-	TRBJ2-7	CASSMYWDSAYEQYF	TGTGCCAGTAGTATGTATTGGGACAGTGCCTACGAGCAGTACTTC
13	TRBV28	-	-	TRBJ2-3	CAIRAGGTDTQYF	TGTGCCATTCGGGCAGGAGGTACAGATACGCAGTATTTT
16	TRBV6-5	-	-	TRBJ1-5	CASSSIQGSASQPQHF	TGTGCCAGCAGTTCTATACAGGGATCGGCCAGTCAGCCCCAGCATTTT
18	TRBV4-2	-	once	TRBJ2-7	CASSQEVGTLSWLDEQYF	TGTGCCAGCAGCCAAGAGGTAGGGACCCTCTCCTGGCTTGACGAGCAGTACTTC
14	TRBV2	-	-	TRBJ2-2	CASRAWDTTGELFF	TGTGCCAGCAGGGCTTGGGACACCACCGGGGAGCTGTTTTTT
14	TRBV2	TRBD1	once	TRBJ1-3	CASRVGTAAGTIYF	TGTGCCAGCAGGGTCGGGACAGCGGCCGGCACCATATATTTT
13	TRBV11-2	TRBD1	-	TRBJ2-7	CASSWDRVYEQYF	TGTGCCAGCAGCTGGGACAGGGTCTACGAGCAGTACTTC
16	TRBV6-5	TRBD1	-	TRBJ1-2	CASSYSGQGANYGYTF	TGTGCCAGCAGTTACTCGGGACAGGGAGCTAACTATGGCTACACCTTC
14	TRBV2	TRBD2	-	TRBJ2-7	CASTLGGFPYEQYF	TGTGCCAGCACTTTGGGAGGGTTCCCGTACGAGCAGTACTTC
13	TRBV30	-	-	TRBJ1-2	CAWSVVLGYGYTF	TGTGCCTGGAGTGTAGTTCTAGGCTATGGCTACACCTTC
14	TRBV5-4	TRBD1	-	TRBJ1-2	CASREKQGDHGYTF	TGTGCCAGCAGGGAAAAACAGGGGGATCATGGCTACACCTTC
14	TRBV7-9	TRBD2	-	TRBJ2-7	CASSGGLAGYEQYF	TGTGCCAGCAGCGGGGGACTAGCGGGCTACGAGCAGTACTTC
15	TRBV5-6	TRBD1	-	TRBJ2-7	CASSEPGQGIYEQYF	TGTGCCAGCAGCGAACCGGGACAGGGTATCTACGAGCAGTACTTC
16	TRBV7-9	-	-	TRBJ1-4	CASSLTGGSVNEKLFF	TGTGCCAGCAGCCTTACCGGAGGCAGCGTTAATGAAAAACTGTTTTTT
15	TRBV5-1	-	-	TRBJ2-3	CASSLEGVGTDTQYF	TGCGCCAGCAGCTTGGAGGGGGTGGGCACAGATACGCAGTATTTT
13	TRBV5-1	TRBD1	once	TRBJ1-5	CASSLTGVQPQHF	TGTGCCAGCAGCTTGACAGGGGTTCAGCCCCAGCATTTT
16	TRBV5-5	-	-	TRBJ1-4	CASSLVPGAANEKLFF	TGTGCCAGCAGCTTGGTTCCGGGCGCAGCTAATGAAAAACTGTTTTTT
15	TRBV27	-	-	TRBJ2-7	CASSFKQTGSYEQYF	TGTGCCAGCAGTTTCAAGCAAACAGGGTCCTACGAGCAGTACTTC
15	TRBV28	TRBD1	once	TRBJ1-1	CASRTPGQGDGEAFF	TGTGCCAGCAGGACCCCCGGACAGGGTGACGGTGAAGCTTTCTTT
13	TRBV28	-	-	TRBJ1-4	CASVESRRGKLFF	TGTGCCAGCGTCGAGAGCCGGCGCGGAAAACTGTTTTTT
13	TRBV28	-	-	TRBJ1-2	CASSLPPPYGYTF	TGTGCCAGCAGTTTGCCGCCGCCCTATGGCTACACCTTC
12	TRBV5-1	-	-	TRBJ2-5	CASSSTRETQYF	TGCGCCAGCAGCTCGACCCGAGAGACCCAGTACTTC
19	TRBV4-1	TRBD1	-	TRBJ2-1	CASSQRPGQGALGGNEQFF	TGCGCCAGCAGCCAGCGTCCGGGACAGGGGGCCCTCGGTGGGAATGAGCAGTTCTTC
17	TRBV19	TRBD1	once	TRBJ2-1	CASSIGVDRGRRNEQFF	TGTGCCAGTAGTATAGGGGTAGACAGGGGTCGTCGCAATGAGCAGTTCTTC
14	TRBV7-2	-	-	TRBJ2-2	CASSLDKGAGELFF	TGTGCCAGCAGCTTAGATAAGGGGGCCGGGGAGCTGTTTTTT